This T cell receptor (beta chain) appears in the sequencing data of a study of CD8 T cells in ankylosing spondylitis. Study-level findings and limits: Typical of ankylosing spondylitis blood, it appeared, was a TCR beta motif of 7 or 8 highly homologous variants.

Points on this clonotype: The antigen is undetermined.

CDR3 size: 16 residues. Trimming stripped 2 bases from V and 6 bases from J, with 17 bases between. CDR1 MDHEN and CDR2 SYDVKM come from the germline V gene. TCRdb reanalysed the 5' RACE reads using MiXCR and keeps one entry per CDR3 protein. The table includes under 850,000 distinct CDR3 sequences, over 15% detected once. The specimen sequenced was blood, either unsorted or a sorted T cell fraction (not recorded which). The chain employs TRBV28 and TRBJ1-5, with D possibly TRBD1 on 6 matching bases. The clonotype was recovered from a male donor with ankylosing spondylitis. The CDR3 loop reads CASSLGGDIRGQPQHF. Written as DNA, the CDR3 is TGTGCCAGCAGTTTAGGGGGCGACATTAGAGGTCAGCCCCAGCATTTT.